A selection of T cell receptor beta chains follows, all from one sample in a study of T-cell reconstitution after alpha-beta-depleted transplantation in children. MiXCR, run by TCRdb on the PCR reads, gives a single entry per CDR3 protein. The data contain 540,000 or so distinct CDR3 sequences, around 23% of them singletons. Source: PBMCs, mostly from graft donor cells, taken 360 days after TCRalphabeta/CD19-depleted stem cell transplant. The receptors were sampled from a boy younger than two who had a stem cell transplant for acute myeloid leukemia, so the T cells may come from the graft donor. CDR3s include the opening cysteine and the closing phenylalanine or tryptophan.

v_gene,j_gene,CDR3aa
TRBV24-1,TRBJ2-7,CATSDFGQYEQYF
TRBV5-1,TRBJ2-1,CASSLASGISGVSYNEQFF
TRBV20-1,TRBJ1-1,CSARDDGAGELNTEAFF
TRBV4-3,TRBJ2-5,CASSQEQGWETQYF
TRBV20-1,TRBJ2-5,CSGLGDGETQYF
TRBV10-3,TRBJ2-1,CAISWDNEQFF
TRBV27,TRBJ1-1,CASSPRQTMNTEAFF
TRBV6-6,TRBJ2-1,CASSPGFPGEQFF
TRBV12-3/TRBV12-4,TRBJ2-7,CASSLVRNEAEQYF
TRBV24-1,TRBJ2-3,CATSGRQGTSTDTQYF
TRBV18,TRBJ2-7,CASSPLTGYYEQYF
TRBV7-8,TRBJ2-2,CASSRRDSLNTGELFF